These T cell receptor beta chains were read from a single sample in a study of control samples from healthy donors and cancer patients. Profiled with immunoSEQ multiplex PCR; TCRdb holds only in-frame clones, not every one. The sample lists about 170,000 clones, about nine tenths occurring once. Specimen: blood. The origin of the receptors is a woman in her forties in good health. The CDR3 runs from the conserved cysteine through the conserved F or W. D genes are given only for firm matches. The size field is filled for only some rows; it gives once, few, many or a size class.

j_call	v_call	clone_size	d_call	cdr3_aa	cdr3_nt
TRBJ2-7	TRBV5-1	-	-	CASSHGGPYEQYF	TGCGCCAGCAGTCATGGGGGGCCCTACGAGCAGTACTTC
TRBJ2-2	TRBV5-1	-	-	CASSQGARVGDTGELFF	TGCGCCAGCAGTCAAGGAGCAAGGGTCGGGGACACCGGGGAGCTGTTTTTT
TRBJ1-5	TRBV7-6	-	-	CASKRRQLSNQPQHF	TGTGCCAGCAAAAGACGGCAGTTAAGCAATCAGCCCCAGCATTTT
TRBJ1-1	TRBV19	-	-	CASSISYEGGAPEAFF	TGTGCCAGTAGTATATCTTATGAGGGGGGGGCCCCTGAAGCTTTCTTT
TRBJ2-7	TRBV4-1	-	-	CASSQDQGGPDEQYF	TGCGCCAGCAGCCAAGATCAGGGGGGTCCGGACGAGCAGTACTTC
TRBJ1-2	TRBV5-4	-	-	CASFQGENYGYTF	TGTGCCAGTTTTCAGGGAGAAAACTATGGCTACACCTTC
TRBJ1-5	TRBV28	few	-	CASSFLDGRGNQPQHF	TGTGCCAGCAGTTTTTTGGACGGGAGGGGCAATCAGCCCCAGCATTTT
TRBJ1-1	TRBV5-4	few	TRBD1	CASSPTEGRGLNTEAFF	TGTGCCAGCAGCCCAACGGAGGGAAGGGGGCTGAACACTGAAGCTTTCTTT
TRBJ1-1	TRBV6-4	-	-	CASSEVDRGEPEAFF	TGTGCCAGCAGTGAAGTTGATAGGGGGGAGCCTGAAGCTTTCTTT
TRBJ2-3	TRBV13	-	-	CASSSRAATDTQYF	TGTGCCAGCAGCTCACGGGCGGCCACAGATACGCAGTATTTT
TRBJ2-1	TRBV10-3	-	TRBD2	CAISEERGASNEQFF	TGTGCCATCAGTGAGGAGCGGGGCGCCTCCAATGAGCAGTTCTTC
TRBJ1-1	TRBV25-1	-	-	CASSEYFIPAGLNTEAFF	TGTGCCAGCAGTGAATATTTCATTCCCGCAGGACTTAACACTGAAGCTTTCTTT
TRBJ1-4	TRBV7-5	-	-	CVRSSRDRGEKLFF	TGTGTCAGAAGCTCACGGGACAGGGGCGAAAAACTGTTTTTT
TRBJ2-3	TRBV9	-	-	CASSVWDSPTDTQYF	TGTGCCAGCAGCGTTTGGGACTCCCCCACAGATACGCAGTATTTT
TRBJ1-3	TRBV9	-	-	CASSVGVSGTRGNTIYF	TGTGCCAGCAGCGTAGGAGTTTCAGGGACTCGTGGAAACACCATATATTTT
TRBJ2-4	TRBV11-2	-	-	CASSLEVGSEQYF	TGTGCCAGCAGCTTAGAGGTGGGGTCCGAACAGTACTTC
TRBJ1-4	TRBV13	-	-	CASSFQGEKLFF	TGTGCCAGCAGCTTCCAGGGGGAAAAACTGTTTTTT
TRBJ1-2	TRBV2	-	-	CASSDTSSLYGYTF	TGTGCCAGCAGTGATACGTCCTCTCTTTATGGCTACACCTTC
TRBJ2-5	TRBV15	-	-	CATSRNPPPQDTQYF	TGTGCCACCAGCAGGAACCCTCCACCCCAAGATACCCAGTACTTC
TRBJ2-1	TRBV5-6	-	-	CASSLGAVVYNEQFF	TGTGCCAGCAGCTTGGGGGCGGTGGTCTACAATGAGCAGTTCTTC
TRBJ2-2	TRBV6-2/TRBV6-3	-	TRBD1	CASSYTPGQGKGSTGELFF	TGTGCCAGCAGTTACACACCGGGACAGGGGAAGGGGAGCACCGGGGAGCTGTTTTTT
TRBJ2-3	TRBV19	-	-	CASSIGGNTDTQYF	TGTGCCAGTAGTATAGGGGGTAACACAGATACGCAGTATTTT
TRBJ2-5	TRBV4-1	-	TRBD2	CASSNQQRGAETQYF	TGCGCCAGCAGCAACCAACAGCGGGGGGCGGAGACCCAGTACTTC
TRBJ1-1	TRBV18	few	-	CASSQGGRTEAFF	TGTGCCAGCTCACAGGGGGGGAGGACTGAAGCTTTCTTT
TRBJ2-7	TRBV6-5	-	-	CASSYRGDRGTYEQYF	TGTGCCAGCAGTTATAGGGGGGACAGAGGAACCTACGAGCAGTACTTC
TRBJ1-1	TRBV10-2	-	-	CASQSGRNTEAFF	TGCGCCAGCCAAAGTGGAAGGAACACTGAAGCTTTCTTT
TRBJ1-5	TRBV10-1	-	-	CASSKDRLRQPQHF	TGCGCCAGCAGTAAGGATCGGCTCCGTCAGCCCCAGCATTTT
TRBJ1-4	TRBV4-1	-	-	CASSQNPTLGVNEKLFF	TGCGCCAGCAGCCAAAACCCCACCTTGGGGGTCAATGAAAAACTGTTTTTT
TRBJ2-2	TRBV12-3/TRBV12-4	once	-	CASSRGTGELFF	TGTGCCAGCAGTCGAGGCACCGGGGAGCTGTTTTTT
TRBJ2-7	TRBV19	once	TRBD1	CASSTTRTGGYEQYF	TGTGCCAGTAGTACAACCAGGACAGGGGGCTACGAGCAGTACTTC